This is a list of T cell receptor beta chains from one sample in a study of graft-versus-host responses after intestinal transplantation. Their cognate antigens are unknown. Libraries were prepared by immunoSEQ multiplex PCR; TCRdb keeps only in-frame clonotypes and omits some of them. The sample contains roughly 89,000 clones, approximately 90% of which appear only once. Sequences were derived from unstimulated CD4+ T cells sorted from spleen or lymph node cells, sampled before intestinal transplant. The receptors originated from a human donor who received an intestinal transplant. The CDR3 runs from the conserved cysteine through the conserved F or W. Fields, in order: V gene, J gene, clone size, D gene, CDR3 DNA, CDR3 protein. A D gene is named only where the DNA matches it firmly. Clone size appears in some rows only: once, few, many, or a class for an expanded clone.

v_gene: TRBV6-6; j_gene: TRBJ2-7; abundance: -; d_gene: TRBD1; CDR3nt: TGTGCCAGCAGCACGGACAGGGTCGCCTACGAGCAGTACTTC; CDR3aa: CASSTDRVAYEQYF
v_gene: TRBV5-1; j_gene: TRBJ1-1; abundance: -; d_gene: -; CDR3nt: TGCGCCAGCAGCTTGAATTTAGGTCGCGCGGGGCGTGGGACTGAAGCTTTCTTT; CDR3aa: CASSLNLGRAGRGTEAFF
v_gene: TRBV5-6; j_gene: TRBJ1-1; abundance: -; d_gene: TRBD1; CDR3nt: TGTGCCAGCAGCTATAGGGACAGGAACACTGAAGCTTTCTTT; CDR3aa: CASSYRDRNTEAFF
v_gene: TRBV7-9; j_gene: TRBJ2-5; abundance: -; d_gene: TRBD2; CDR3nt: TGTGCCAGCGTGCTAGCGGGGCCCCAAGAGACCCAGTACTTC; CDR3aa: CASVLAGPQETQYF
v_gene: TRBV18; j_gene: TRBJ2-1; abundance: -; d_gene: TRBD2; CDR3nt: TGTGCCAGCTCACCACGAAGCGGGAGTAGAAATGAGCAGTTCTTC; CDR3aa: CASSPRSGSRNEQFF
v_gene: TRBV6-5; j_gene: TRBJ1-2; abundance: -; d_gene: -; CDR3nt: TGTGCCAGCAGTTCCCTGGGCTGGGACTATGGCTACACCTTC; CDR3aa: CASSSLGWDYGYTF
v_gene: TRBV4-3; j_gene: TRBJ2-7; abundance: -; d_gene: -; CDR3nt: TGCGCCAGCAGCCAAGGGCAGGGGTCGTACGAGCAGTACTTC; CDR3aa: CASSQGQGSYEQYF
v_gene: TRBV2; j_gene: TRBJ1-3; abundance: -; d_gene: -; CDR3nt: TGTGCCAGCAGGAGGGGGTGGGTCGGAAACACCATATATTTT; CDR3aa: CASRRGWVGNTIYF
v_gene: TRBV30; j_gene: TRBJ1-4; abundance: -; d_gene: TRBD1; CDR3nt: TGTGCCGCGGGGACAGGATTAGTAACTAATGAAAAACTGTTTTTT; CDR3aa: CAAGTGLVTNEKLFF
v_gene: TRBV7-8; j_gene: TRBJ1-5; abundance: once; d_gene: -; CDR3nt: TGTGCCAGCAGCACCAGGGGCTTGAGCAATCAGCCCCAGCATTTT; CDR3aa: CASSTRGLSNQPQHF
v_gene: TRBV6-5; j_gene: TRBJ1-1; abundance: -; d_gene: TRBD1; CDR3nt: TGTGCCAGCAGTGCGTGGACAGGGCCGACTGAAGCTTTCTTT; CDR3aa: CASSAWTGPTEAFF
v_gene: TRBV2; j_gene: TRBJ1-1; abundance: -; d_gene: -; CDR3nt: TGTGCCAGCAGTGCATATTATAGCTGGGGTTGGGGGGGGAACACTGAAGCTTTCTTT; CDR3aa: CASSAYYSWGWGGNTEAFF
v_gene: TRBV11-2; j_gene: TRBJ1-2; abundance: -; d_gene: -; CDR3nt: TGTGCCAGCAGCTCACAGGGTTTGCACTATGGCTACACCTTC; CDR3aa: CASSSQGLHYGYTF
v_gene: TRBV6-1; j_gene: TRBJ1-2; abundance: few; d_gene: -; CDR3nt: TGTGCCAGCAGTGTTGGCCCTGGTAATGGCTACACCTTC; CDR3aa: CASSVGPGNGYTF
v_gene: TRBV5-1; j_gene: TRBJ2-3; abundance: -; d_gene: TRBD2; CDR3nt: TGCGCCAGCAGCTCCCCCACATCTAGCGGGAGGATATCAGATACGCAGTATTTT; CDR3aa: CASSSPTSSGRISDTQYF